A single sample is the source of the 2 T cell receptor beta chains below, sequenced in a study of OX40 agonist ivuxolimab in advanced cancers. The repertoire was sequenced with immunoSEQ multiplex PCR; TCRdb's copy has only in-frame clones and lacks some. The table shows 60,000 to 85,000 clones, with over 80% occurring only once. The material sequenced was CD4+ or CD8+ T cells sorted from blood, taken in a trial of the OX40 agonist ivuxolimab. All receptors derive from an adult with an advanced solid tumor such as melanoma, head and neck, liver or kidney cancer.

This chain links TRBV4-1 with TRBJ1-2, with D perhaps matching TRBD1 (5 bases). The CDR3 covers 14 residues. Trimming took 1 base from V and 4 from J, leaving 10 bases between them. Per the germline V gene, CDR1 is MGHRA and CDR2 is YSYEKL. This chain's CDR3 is CASSQGGRGYGYTF. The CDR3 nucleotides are TGCGCCAGCAGCCAAGGGGGGAGGGGCTATGGCTACACCTTC.

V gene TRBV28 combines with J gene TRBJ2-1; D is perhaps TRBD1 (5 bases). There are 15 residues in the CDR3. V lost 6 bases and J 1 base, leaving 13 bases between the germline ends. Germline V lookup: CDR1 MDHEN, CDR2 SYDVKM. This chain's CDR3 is CASSPRGSSYNEQFF. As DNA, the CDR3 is TGTGCCAGCAGCCCTAGGGGATCGTCCTACAATGAGCAGTTCTTC.